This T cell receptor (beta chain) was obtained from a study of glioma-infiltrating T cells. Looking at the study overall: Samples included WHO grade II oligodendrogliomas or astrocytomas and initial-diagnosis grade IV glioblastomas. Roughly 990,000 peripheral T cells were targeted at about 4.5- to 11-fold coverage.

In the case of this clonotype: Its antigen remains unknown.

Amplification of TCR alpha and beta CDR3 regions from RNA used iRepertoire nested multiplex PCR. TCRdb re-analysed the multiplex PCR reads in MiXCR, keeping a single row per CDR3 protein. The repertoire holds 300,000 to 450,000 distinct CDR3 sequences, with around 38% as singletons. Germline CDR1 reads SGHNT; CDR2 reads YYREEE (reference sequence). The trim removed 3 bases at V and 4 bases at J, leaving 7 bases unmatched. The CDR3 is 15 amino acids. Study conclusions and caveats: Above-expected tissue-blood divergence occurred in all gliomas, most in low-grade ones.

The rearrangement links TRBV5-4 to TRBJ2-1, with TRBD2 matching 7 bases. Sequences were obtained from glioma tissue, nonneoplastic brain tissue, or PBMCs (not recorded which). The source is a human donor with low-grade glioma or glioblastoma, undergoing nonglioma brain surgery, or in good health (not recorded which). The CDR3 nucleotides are TGTGCCAGCAGCTCAAGCGGGACTATTTACAATGAGCAGTTCTTC. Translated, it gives CASSSSGTIYNEQFF.